The 2 T cell receptor beta chains in this list originate from one sample, sequenced in a study of type 1 regulatory T cells. Antigens for these TCRs are unknown. TCRdb re-called the reads through MiXCR, storing one row per CDR3 protein. This table holds approximately 42,000 distinct CDR3 sequences, about 12% found once. Sequencing was carried out using cultured non-Tr1 T cells, either the whole culture or a sorted T cell fraction (not recorded which). All receptors come from a human donor in good health.

This clonotype has only a few counts. This chain links TRBV9 with TRBJ1-4; 7 nucleotides match TRBD1. The germline V gene has CDR1 SGDLS and CDR2 YYNGEE. The CDR3 has 16 residues. J lost 8 bases, V lost 4 bases, and 14 bases had no gene match. CDR3 in amino acids: CASSPRTGGFGEKLFF. The CDR3 bases are TGTGCCAGCAGCCCGAGGACAGGAGGCTTCGGGGAAAAACTGTTTTTT.

In this sample, this clonotype turned up a few times. The rearrangement joins TRBV5-1 to TRBJ2-3, with no clear D. The CDR3 is made up of 13 amino acids. CDR1 and CDR2 from the germline V gene are SGHRS and YFSETQ. V was shortened by 4 bases and J by 5 bases, with 11 bases between the two germline ends. CDR3 bases: TGCGCCAGCAGCCCGTCTTTGGGAGATACGCAGTATTTT. Protein: CASSPSLGDTQYF.